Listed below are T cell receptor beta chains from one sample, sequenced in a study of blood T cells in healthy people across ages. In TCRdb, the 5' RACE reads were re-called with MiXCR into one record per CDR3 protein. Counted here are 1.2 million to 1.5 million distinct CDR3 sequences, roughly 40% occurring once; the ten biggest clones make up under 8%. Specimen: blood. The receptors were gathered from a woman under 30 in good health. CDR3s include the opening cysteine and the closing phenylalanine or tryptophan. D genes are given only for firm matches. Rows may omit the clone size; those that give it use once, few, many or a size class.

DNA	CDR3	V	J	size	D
TGTGCCAGCAGTTTGGCGGGGGGGCCTTCTTACACAGATACGCAGTATTTT	CASSLAGGPSYTDTQYF	TRBV21-1	TRBJ2-3	NA	NA
TGTGCCAGCACCCGACAGGGTTTCGGCTACACCTTC	CASTRQGFGYTF	TRBV25-1	TRBJ1-2	NA	TRBD1
TGTGCCAGCAGCCAAGTAGCCTTTCTCCAAGAGACCCAGTACTTC	CASSQVAFLQETQYF	TRBV14	TRBJ2-5	NA	NA
TGTGCCATCAGAAAACAGGTTTCTCAAGAGACCCAGTACTTC	CAIRKQVSQETQYF	TRBV10-3	TRBJ2-5	few	NA
TGTGCCAGCAGTGTCCATCTAGCGGGATTATCCTACGAGCAGTACTTC	CASSVHLAGLSYEQYF	TRBV6-1	TRBJ2-7	NA	TRBD2
TGTGCCAGCAGCCCCGGGACCCCGGGCAAAGCTTTCTTT	CASSPGTPGKAFF	TRBV12-3/TRBV12-4	TRBJ1-1	NA	NA
TGCGCCAGCAGCGTTTTAGCATCCAAAGAGACCCAGTACTTC	CASSVLASKETQYF	TRBV5-1	TRBJ2-5	few	NA
TGCAGTGCTCGAATAGACACGATGAGCTCCTACGAGCAGTACTTC	CSARIDTMSSYEQYF	TRBV20-1	TRBJ2-7	NA	NA
TGTGCCAGCAGCGGGACTAGCGGGAGTCGTGTGCTCAATGAGCAGTTCTTC	CASSGTSGSRVLNEQFF	TRBV9	TRBJ2-1	NA	TRBD2
NA	CASSSVGGGNRSYEQCF	TRBV7-2	TRBJ2-7	NA	NA
TGCAGTGCCGGACAGATTAACTATGGCTACACCTTC	CSAGQINYGYTF	TRBV20-1	TRBJ1-2	NA	NA
TGCAGTGCTAGAGATACGGTCGCCTACGAGCAGTACTTC	CSARDTVAYEQYF	TRBV20-1	TRBJ2-7	NA	NA
TGTGCCAGCCAAGGAGCAGAGCGGGTTAGCACAGATACGCAGTATTTT	CASQGAERVSTDTQYF	TRBV3-1	TRBJ2-3	NA	NA
TGTGCCACCAGCAGCGAGTCCGACAATGAGCAGTTCTTC	CATSSESDNEQFF	TRBV15	TRBJ2-1	few	NA
TGTGCCAGCAGCCACCGGGACAGGGGGGCCCACTATGGCTACACCTTC	CASSHRDRGAHYGYTF	TRBV6-5	TRBJ1-2	NA	TRBD1
TGCAGTGCTAGGGCGCCGAGTTCTCCCAATGAGCAGTACTTC	CSARAPSSPNEQYF	TRBV20-1	TRBJ2-5	NA	NA
TGTGCCAGCAGCAAAGGGACAGGGGCCATCTATGGCTACACCTTC	CASSKGTGAIYGYTF	TRBV21-1	TRBJ1-2	NA	NA
TGCGCCAGCAGCTTGAGCCAGGGAGACTACAATGAGCAGTTCTTC	CASSLSQGDYNEQFF	TRBV5-1	TRBJ2-1	NA	NA
TGTGCCAGCAGCTTTGCGACACTCTCCTACAATGAGCAGTACTTC	CASSFATLSYNEQYF	TRBV5-6	TRBJ2-7	NA	NA
TGCAGTGTCCCCCTCTACGAGCAGTACTTC	CSVPLYEQYF	TRBV20-1	TRBJ2-7	NA	NA
TGTGCCAGCAGCTCCACTTACGACAGGGCTAGCCTCTACGAGCAGTACTTC	CASSSTYDRASLYEQYF	TRBV6-1	TRBJ2-7	NA	TRBD1
TGCAGTGCCCAAGGAGGAGATACGCAGTATTTT	CSAQGGDTQYF	TRBV20-1	TRBJ2-3	few	NA
TGTGCCAGCAGCTGGCAGACAGGAAAGTACTACGAGCAGTACTTC	CASSWQTGKYYEQYF	TRBV7-8	TRBJ2-7	NA	NA
TGTGCCAGCAGTGCGGACAGGGCGGGTGGCTACACCTTC	CASSADRAGGYTF	TRBV12-3/TRBV12-4	TRBJ1-2	NA	TRBD1
TGTGCCAGCAGCTCGGGACAGGGGTTAAGCACAGATACGCAGTATTTT	CASSSGQGLSTDTQYF	TRBV9	TRBJ2-3	few	TRBD1
TGCGCCAGCAGCCAAGAGACAGGGGGGATTCTGAACACTGAAGCTTTCTTT	CASSQETGGILNTEAFF	TRBV4-1	TRBJ1-1	few	TRBD1
TGTGCCAGCAGTCTAATCCAGGGGGCGCCGAATGAGCAGTTCTTC	CASSLIQGAPNEQFF	TRBV7-9	TRBJ2-1	NA	TRBD1
TGTGCCAGTGCCGGGGGGGCAGAGATCCAGTACTTC	CASAGGAEIQYF	TRBV12-3/TRBV12-4	TRBJ2-7	NA	TRBD2
TGTGCCAGCAGTGAAGCCCGGACTGAAGCTTTCTTT	CASSEARTEAFF	TRBV6-1	TRBJ1-1	few	NA
TGTGCCAGCAGCATGGAAGGGGGCCGTGATGAGCAGTTCTTC	CASSMEGGRDEQFF	TRBV9	TRBJ2-1	NA	TRBD1
TGTGCCAGCAGCGTAGAGGGGGGCGCCAACTACGAGCAGTACTTC	CASSVEGGANYEQYF	TRBV9	TRBJ2-7	NA	NA
TGTGCCAGCAGACCTAATGCGGGTCCAGATACGCAGTATTTT	CASRPNAGPDTQYF	TRBV6-1	TRBJ2-3	few	NA
TGCAGTGCTAGAGATCAGGCTAGCGGGGGATCTAGCACAGATACGCAGTATTTT	CSARDQASGGSSTDTQYF	TRBV20-1	TRBJ2-3	few	TRBD2
TGTGCCAGCTCATTGCAGACAGCCTACGAGCAGTACTTC	CASSLQTAYEQYF	TRBV18	TRBJ2-7	NA	NA
TGTGCCAGCAGCTTAGGGCGACCAGCGCCCACAGATACGCAGTATTTT	CASSLGRPAPTDTQYF	TRBV7-9	TRBJ2-3	few	NA
TGCGCCAGCAAAGTCCGGGACTCGAACACTGAAGCTTTCTTT	CASKVRDSNTEAFF	TRBV5-1	TRBJ1-1	NA	NA
TGTGCCATCAGGAACGACAGGAACACCGGGGAGCTGTTTTTT	CAIRNDRNTGELFF	TRBV10-3	TRBJ2-2	few	NA